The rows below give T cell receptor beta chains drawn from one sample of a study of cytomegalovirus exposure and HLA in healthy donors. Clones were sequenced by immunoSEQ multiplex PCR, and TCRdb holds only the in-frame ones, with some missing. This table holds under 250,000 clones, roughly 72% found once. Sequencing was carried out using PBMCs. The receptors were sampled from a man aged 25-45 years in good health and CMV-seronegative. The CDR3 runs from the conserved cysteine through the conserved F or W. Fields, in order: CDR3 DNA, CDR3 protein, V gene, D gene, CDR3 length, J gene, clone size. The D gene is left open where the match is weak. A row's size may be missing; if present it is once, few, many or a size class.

TGTGCCAGCAGCTCTTGGACAGGGGCAGGTGAAGCTTTCTTT | CASSSWTGAGEAFF | TRBV5-4 | TRBD1 | 14 | TRBJ1-1 | .
TGTGCCAGCAGTTTCGCTACACCGGGACAGGGTGTGACCCAGTACTTC | CASSFATPGQGVTQYF | TRBV27 | TRBD1 | 16 | TRBJ2-5 | .
TGTGCCAGCAGACAACCGCCGACTAGCGGGAGGGCCTCCGAGCAGTACTTC | CASRQPPTSGRASEQYF | TRBV7-9 | TRBD2 | 17 | TRBJ2-7 | .
TGTGCCAGCATGTCAGGGGGTAGCAATCAGCCCCAGCATTTT | CASMSGGSNQPQHF | TRBV28 | TRBD1 | 14 | TRBJ1-5 | few
TGTGCCAGCAGCTATCTAATCTTAGCGAATGAGCAGTTCTTC | CASSYLILANEQFF | TRBV14 | . | 14 | TRBJ2-1 | .
TGTGCCAGCAGCCAAGATTTGACTAGCGGGAGTGTCAAGACCCAGTACTTC | CASSQDLTSGSVKTQYF | TRBV4-2 | TRBD2 | 17 | TRBJ2-5 | once
TGTGCCACCAGCGGGAATAGGGGGAATGAGCAGTTCTTC | CATSGNRGNEQFF | TRBV15 | . | 13 | TRBJ2-1 | .
TGTGCCAGCACCTTGACACGACAAAACATTCAGTACTTC | CASTLTRQNIQYF | TRBV2 | . | 13 | TRBJ2-4 | once
TGTGCCTGGAGTGGTGGGAGTGAGCAGTTCTTC | CAWSGGSEQFF | TRBV30 | . | 11 | TRBJ2-1 | once
TGTGCCAGCGGTAGGACAGGATCCGGTGAGCAGTTCTTC | CASGRTGSGEQFF | TRBV6-5 | TRBD1 | 13 | TRBJ2-1 | .
TGCGCCAGCAGCGCAGACACAGGGGGCGAGATTCAGCCCCAGCATTTT | CASSADTGGEIQPQHF | TRBV5-1 | TRBD1 | 16 | TRBJ1-5 | .
TGTGCCAGCAGCCAACAACAGGGGACTGGAAACACCATATATTTT | CASSQQQGTGNTIYF | TRBV14 | TRBD1 | 15 | TRBJ1-3 | .
TGTGCCAGCAGCATAGACAGTACCATGAACACTGAAGCTTTCTTT | CASSIDSTMNTEAFF | TRBV9 | . | 15 | TRBJ1-1 | once
TGTGCCAGCAGTACTCGCGGGGATCATTACGATGAGCAGTTCTTC | CASSTRGDHYDEQFF | TRBV6-5 | . | 15 | TRBJ2-1 | .
TGTGCCAGTTCGTCGACAGATGGGGCCAACGTCCTGACTTTC | CASSSTDGANVLTF | TRBV27 | . | 14 | TRBJ2-6 | .
TGCGCCAGCAGCCCAATTAGAGGGGGCTATAATTCACCCCTCCACTTT | CASSPIRGGYNSPLHF | TRBV10-2 | . | 16 | TRBJ1-6 | .
TGTGCCAGCCTGAGGGGAGGACTAGGCACCGGGGAGCTGTTTTTT | CASLRGGLGTGELFF | TRBV6-1 | TRBD2 | 15 | TRBJ2-2 | .
TGTGCCAGTAGTGTCCCCAGGCAAGAGACCCAGTACTTC | CASSVPRQETQYF | TRBV19 | . | 13 | TRBJ2-5 | .
TGTGCCAGCAGCTCCCCCGGGGGAGACACACAAGAGACCCAGTACTTC | CASSSPGGDTQETQYF | TRBV5-5 | . | 16 | TRBJ2-5 | .
TGTGCCAGCAGTTCCCACAGGGTAGTATCCTACGAGCAGTACTTC | CASSSHRVVSYEQYF | TRBV6-1 | . | 15 | TRBJ2-7 | once
TGTGCCACCACCCCCGGGACAGGGGCCTACGAGCAGTACTTC | CATTPGTGAYEQYF | TRBV19 | TRBD1 | 14 | TRBJ2-7 | .
TGTGCCAGCAGCTCAGACCGGAGGTACTCCTACAATGAGCAGTTCTTC | CASSSDRRYSYNEQFF | TRBV6-6 | . | 16 | TRBJ2-1 | .
TGTGCCAGCAGCCTGACCGGAGGCCAAGAGACCCAGTACTTC | CASSLTGGQETQYF | TRBV5-6 | . | 14 | TRBJ2-5 | .
TGCGCCAGCAGCACGACTAGCGGGAGGGGCTCCTACAATGAGCAGTTCTTC | CASSTTSGRGSYNEQFF | TRBV5-1 | TRBD2 | 17 | TRBJ2-1 | .
TGTGCCAGCAGCTTGGCCGGGACAGGGGTCAATGAGCAGTTCTTC | CASSLAGTGVNEQFF | TRBV5-4 | TRBD1 | 15 | TRBJ2-1 | .
TGTGCCACCAGCAGTGGGGCGATTAGCTCTGGAAACACCATATATTTT | CATSSGAISSGNTIYF | TRBV15 | . | 16 | TRBJ1-3 | .